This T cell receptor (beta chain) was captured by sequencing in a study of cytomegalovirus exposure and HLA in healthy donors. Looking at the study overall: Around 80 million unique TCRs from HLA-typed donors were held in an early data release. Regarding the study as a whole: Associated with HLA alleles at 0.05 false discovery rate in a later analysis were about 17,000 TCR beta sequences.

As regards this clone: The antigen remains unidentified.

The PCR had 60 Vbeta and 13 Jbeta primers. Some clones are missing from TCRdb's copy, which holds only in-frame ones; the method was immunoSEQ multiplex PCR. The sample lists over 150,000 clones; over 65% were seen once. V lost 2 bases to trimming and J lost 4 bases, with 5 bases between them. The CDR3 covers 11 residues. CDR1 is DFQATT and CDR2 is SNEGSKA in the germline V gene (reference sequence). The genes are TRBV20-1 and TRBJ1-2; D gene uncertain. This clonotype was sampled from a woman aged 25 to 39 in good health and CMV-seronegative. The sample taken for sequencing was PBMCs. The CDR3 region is CSARTSYGYTF. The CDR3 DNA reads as TGCAGTGCTAGAACTAGCTATGGCTACACCTTC.